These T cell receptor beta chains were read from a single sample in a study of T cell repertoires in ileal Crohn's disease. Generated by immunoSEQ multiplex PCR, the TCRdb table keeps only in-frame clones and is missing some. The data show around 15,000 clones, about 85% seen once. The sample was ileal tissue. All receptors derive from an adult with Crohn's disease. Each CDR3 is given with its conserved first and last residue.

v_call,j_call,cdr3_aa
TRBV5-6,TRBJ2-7,CASSRTGDSYEQYF
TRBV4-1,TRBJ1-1,CASSRQEVSENTEAFF
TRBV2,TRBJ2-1,CASSGIAAKSYNEQFF
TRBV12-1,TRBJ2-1,CASSTRQGADNEQFF
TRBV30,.,CAWSFGGHEQYF
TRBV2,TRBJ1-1,CASEGTGGMNTEAFF
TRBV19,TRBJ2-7,CASSGQSSYEQYF
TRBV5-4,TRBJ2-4,CASSLGGQGGNIQHF
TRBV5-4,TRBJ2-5,CASSVRDRADKETQYF
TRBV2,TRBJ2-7,CASSDGPIWRGHEQYF
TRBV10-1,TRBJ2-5,CASSESTAGGPKETQYF
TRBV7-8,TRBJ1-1,CASSLVEGTEAFF
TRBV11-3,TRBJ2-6,CASSQSTSGANVLTF
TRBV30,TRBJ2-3,CAWETGADTQYF
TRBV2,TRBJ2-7,CASYAGGASYEQYF
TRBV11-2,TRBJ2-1,CASSGTSGYNEQFF
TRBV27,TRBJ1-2,CASSGQGAGGYTF
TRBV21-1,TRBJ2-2,CASSQDRTNTGELFF
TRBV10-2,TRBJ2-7,CASREPSSGGSYEQYF
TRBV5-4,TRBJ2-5,CASSRQGPGETQYF
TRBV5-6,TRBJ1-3,CASRGGLGNTIYF
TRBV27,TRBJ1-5,CASSLAGGYSNQPQHF
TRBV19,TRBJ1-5,CASSPGTAISNQPQHF
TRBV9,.,CASSVGDREDEQYF
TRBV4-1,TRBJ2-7,CASSQGGSYEQYF
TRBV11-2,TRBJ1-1,CASSFRTGGFGTEAFF
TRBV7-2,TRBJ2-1,CASSPMAGYDEQFF
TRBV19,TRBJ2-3,CASSIPARDSAADTQYF
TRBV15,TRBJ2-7,CATSRDRGYEQYF
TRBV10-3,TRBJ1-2,CAISGGQGSPYGYTF
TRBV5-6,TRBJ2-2,CASSLALGGLDTGELFF
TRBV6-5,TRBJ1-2,CASSYSRGPGYTF
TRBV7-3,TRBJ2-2,CASSRLAGNTGELFF
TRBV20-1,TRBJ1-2,CSAGRDGYTF
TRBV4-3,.,CASSQLTGGQGYEQYF
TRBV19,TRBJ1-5,CASGRESNQPQHF
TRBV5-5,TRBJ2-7,CASSLVSGRGAEQYF
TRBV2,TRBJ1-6,CASSEATPPGSPLHF
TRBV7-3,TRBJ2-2,CASSFRAAGELFF
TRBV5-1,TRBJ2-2,CASTLTSVNTGELFF
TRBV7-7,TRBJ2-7,CASSLTPIYEQYF
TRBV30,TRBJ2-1,CAWSVRRGEQFF
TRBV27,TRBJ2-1,CASGPGLAGSGLFF
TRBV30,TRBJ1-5,CAWSQGGGPQPQHF
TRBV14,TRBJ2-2,CASSPWTSGSQNTGELFF
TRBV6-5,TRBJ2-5,CASSYCGDSQETQYF
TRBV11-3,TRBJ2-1,CASSLDPRSNEQFF
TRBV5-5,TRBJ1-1,CASSRNLAQAFF
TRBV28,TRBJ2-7,CASSPLSRRAGPPREQYF
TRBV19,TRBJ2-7,CASAASGGSYEQYF
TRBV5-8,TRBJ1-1,CASSQRGLLNTEAFF
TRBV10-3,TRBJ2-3,CAITQDRVADTQYF
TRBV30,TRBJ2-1,CAWSVPGLVHNEQFF
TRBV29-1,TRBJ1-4,CSVAQERGEKLFF
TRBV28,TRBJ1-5,CASMPGTGGFARQPQHF
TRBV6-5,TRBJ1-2,CASSLPEQGRGYTF
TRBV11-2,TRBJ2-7,CASSLYYSGTGSYEQYF
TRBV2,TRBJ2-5,CASTAGGTQYF